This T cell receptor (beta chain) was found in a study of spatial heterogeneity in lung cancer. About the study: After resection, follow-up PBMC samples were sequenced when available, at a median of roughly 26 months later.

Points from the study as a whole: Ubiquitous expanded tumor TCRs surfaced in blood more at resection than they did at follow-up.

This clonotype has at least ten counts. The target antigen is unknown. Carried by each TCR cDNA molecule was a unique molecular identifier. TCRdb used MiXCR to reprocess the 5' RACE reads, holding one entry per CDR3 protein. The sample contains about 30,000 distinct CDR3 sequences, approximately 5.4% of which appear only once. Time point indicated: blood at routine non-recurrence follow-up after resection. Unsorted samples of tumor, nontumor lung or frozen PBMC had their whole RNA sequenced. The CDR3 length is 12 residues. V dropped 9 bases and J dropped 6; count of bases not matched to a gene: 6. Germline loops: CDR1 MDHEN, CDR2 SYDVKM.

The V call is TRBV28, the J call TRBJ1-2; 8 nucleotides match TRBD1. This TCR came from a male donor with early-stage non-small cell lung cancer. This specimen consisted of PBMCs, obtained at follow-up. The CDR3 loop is CASYRTGHGYTF. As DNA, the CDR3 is TGTGCCAGTTACCGGACAGGGCATGGCTACACCTTC.